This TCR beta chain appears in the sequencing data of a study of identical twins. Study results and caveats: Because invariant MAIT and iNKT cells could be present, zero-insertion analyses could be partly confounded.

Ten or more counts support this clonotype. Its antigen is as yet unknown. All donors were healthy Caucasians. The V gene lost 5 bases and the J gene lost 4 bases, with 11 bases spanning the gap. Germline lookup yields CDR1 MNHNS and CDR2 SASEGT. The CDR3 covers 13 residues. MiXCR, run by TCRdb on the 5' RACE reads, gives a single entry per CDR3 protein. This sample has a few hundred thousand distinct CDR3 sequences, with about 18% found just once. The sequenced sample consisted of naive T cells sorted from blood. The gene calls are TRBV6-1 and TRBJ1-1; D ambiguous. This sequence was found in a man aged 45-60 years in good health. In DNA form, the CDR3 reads TGTGCCAGCAGTACGGGCCAGCTCACTGAAGCTTTCTTT. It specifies CASSTGQLTEAFF.